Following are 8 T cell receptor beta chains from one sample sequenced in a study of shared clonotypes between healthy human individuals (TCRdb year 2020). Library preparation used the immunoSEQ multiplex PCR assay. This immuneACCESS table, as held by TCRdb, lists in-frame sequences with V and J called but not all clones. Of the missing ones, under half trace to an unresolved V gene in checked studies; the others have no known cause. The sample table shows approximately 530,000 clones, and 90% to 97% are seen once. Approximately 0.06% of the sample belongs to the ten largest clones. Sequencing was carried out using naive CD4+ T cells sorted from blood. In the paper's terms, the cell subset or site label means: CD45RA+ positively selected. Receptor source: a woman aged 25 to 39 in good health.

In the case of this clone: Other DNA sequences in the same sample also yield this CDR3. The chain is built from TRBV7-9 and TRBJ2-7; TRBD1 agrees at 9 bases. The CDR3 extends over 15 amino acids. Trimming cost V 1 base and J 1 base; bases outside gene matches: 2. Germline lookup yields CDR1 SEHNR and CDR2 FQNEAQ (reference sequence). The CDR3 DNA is TGTGCCAGCAGCTTAGAGGGGACAGGGTCCTACGAGCAGTACTTC. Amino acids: CASSLEGTGSYEQYF.

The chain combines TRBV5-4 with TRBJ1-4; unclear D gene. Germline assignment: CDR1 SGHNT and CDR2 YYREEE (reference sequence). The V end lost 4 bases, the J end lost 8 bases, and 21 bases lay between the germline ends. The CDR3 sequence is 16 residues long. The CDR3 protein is CASSPFASTSGEKLFF. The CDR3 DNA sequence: TGTGCCAGCAGCCCATTTGCGTCCACATCTGGAGAAAAACTGTTTTTT.

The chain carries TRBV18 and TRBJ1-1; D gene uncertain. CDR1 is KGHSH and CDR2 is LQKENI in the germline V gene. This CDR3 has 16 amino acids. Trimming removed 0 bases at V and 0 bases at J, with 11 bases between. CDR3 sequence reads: CASSPPNTRMNTEAFF. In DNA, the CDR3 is TGTGCCAGCTCACCACCGAATACACGCATGAACACTGAAGCTTTCTTT.

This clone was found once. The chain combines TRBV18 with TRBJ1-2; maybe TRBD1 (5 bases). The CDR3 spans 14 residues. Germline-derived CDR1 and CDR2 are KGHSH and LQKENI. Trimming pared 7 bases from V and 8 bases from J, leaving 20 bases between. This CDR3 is CASFIGAGHEGYTF. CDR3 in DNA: TGTGCCAGCTTCATCGGGGCTGGACACGAGGGCTACACCTTC.

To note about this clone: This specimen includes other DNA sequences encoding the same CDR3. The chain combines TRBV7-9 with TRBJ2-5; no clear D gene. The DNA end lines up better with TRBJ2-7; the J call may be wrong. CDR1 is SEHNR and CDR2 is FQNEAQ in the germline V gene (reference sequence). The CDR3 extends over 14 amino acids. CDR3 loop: CASSRERSSYEQYF. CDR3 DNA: TGTGCCAGCAGCCGTGAAAGGTCATCCTACGAGCAGTACTTC.

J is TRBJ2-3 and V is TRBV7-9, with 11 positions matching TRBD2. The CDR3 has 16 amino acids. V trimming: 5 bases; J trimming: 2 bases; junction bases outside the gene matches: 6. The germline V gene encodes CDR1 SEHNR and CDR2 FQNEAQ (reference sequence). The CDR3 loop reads CASSPGTSGHTDTQYF. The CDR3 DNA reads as TGTGCCAGCAGCCCAGGGACTAGCGGACACACAGATACGCAGTATTTT.

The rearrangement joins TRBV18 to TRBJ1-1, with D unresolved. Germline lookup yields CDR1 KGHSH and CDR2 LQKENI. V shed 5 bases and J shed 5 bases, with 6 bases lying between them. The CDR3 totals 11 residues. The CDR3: CASSTGTEAFF. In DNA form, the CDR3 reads TGTGCCAGCTCAACCGGAACTGAAGCTTTCTTT. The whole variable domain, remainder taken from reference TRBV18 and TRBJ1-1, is NAGVMQNPRHLVRRRGQEARLRCSPMKGHSHVYWYRQLPEEGLKFMVYLQKENIIDESGMPKERFSAEFPKEGPSILRIQQVVRGDSAAYFCASSTGTEAFFGQGTRLTVV.

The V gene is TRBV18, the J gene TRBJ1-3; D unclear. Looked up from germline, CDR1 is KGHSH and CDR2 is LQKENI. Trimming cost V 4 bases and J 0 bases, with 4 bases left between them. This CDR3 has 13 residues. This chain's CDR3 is CASSQDSGNTIYF. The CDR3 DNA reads TGTGCCAGCTCACAGGACTCTGGAAACACCATATATTTT.